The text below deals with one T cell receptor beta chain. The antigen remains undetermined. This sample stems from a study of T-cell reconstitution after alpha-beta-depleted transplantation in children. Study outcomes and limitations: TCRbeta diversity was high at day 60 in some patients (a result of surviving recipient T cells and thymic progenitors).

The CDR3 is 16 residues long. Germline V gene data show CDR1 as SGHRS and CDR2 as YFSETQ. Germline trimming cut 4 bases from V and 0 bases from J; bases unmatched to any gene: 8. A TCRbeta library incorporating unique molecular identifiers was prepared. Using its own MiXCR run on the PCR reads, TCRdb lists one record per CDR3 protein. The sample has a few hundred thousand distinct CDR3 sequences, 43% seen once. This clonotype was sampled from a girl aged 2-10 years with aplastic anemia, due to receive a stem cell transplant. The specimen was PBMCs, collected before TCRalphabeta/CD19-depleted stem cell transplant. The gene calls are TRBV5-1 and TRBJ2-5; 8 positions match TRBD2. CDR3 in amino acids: CASSVTSGSYQETQYF. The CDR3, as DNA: TGCGCCAGCAGCGTTACTAGCGGAAGTTACCAAGAGACCCAGTACTTC.